Listed below are T cell receptor beta chains from one sample, sequenced in a study of molecular identifiers for immune sequencing clone quantification. TCRdb redid the calling of the PCR reads with MiXCR, one entry per CDR3 protein. The sample records more than 50,000 distinct CDR3 sequences, approximately 18% being singletons. Material: naive CD8+ T cells from blood, with Jurkat cell RNA spiked in. These receptors all stem from a human donor in good health. Some libraries in this study had Jurkat cell RNA spiked in. Both conserved end residues are part of each CDR3. The D gene is left open where the match is weak. Clone sizes are given selectively: once, few, many, or a class where the clone is expanded.

>NA|TRBV4-1|TRBJ2-1|TRBD2
CASSQGLAGIGNEQFF
TGCGCCAGCAGCCAAGGGCTAGCGGGCATTGGGAATGAGCAGTTCTTC
>many|TRBV27|TRBJ2-1|TRBD2
CASSLYPSGRVHEQFF
TGTGCCAGCAGTTTATACCCTAGCGGGAGGGTGCATGAGCAGTTCTTC
>NA|TRBV12-3/TRBV12-4|TRBJ2-7|NA
CASSLGQSSSYEQYF
TGTGCCAGCAGTTTAGGCCAGAGCAGCTCCTACGAGCAGTACTTC
>few|TRBV7-9|TRBJ1-3|NA
CASSLPTGFGSTIYF
TGTGCCAGCAGCCTCCCGACAGGATTTGGAAGCACCATATATTTT
>many|TRBV11-1|TRBJ2-1|NA
CASSLTAGGSYNEQFF
TGTGCCAGCAGCTTAACAGCGGGCGGCTCCTACAATGAGCAGTTCTTC
>many|TRBV4-3|TRBJ2-2|TRBD2
CASSQEHPGLANTGELFF
TGCGCCAGCAGCCAAGAACATCCGGGACTAGCGAACACCGGGGAGCTGTTTTTT
>NA|TRBV19|TRBJ2-7|NA
CASSIRLASYEQYF
TGTGCCAGTAGTATACGGCTAGCGAGCTACGAGCAGTACTTC
>NA|TRBV20-1|TRBJ2-1|TRBD2
CSAFGTSGLDEQFF
TGCAGTGCTTTCGGGACTAGCGGTTTGGATGAGCAGTTCTTC
>few|TRBV6-5|TRBJ2-3|NA
CASSYSASDTQYF
TGTGCCAGCAGTTACTCGGCTAGCGATACGCAGTATTTT
>many|TRBV11-2|TRBJ2-1|TRBD2
CASSSPPGLAGGPYNEQFF
TGTGCCAGCAGCTCTCCTCCGGGACTAGCGGGAGGGCCCTACAATGAGCAGTTCTTC
>many|TRBV28|TRBJ2-3|NA
CASTIGGPGTDTQYF
TGTGCCAGCACTATAGGGGGACCGGGCACAGATACGCAGTATTTT
>few|TRBV2|TRBJ2-7|NA
CASSGLQSYEQYF
TGTGCCAGCAGTGGTCTCCAATCCTACGAGCAGTACTTC
>few|TRBV5-6|TRBJ2-3|NA
CASSLSESGPYTQYF
TGTGCCAGCAGCTTGTCTGAGTCCGGTCCGTATACGCAGTATTTT
>few|TRBV12-3/TRBV12-4|TRBJ2-1|TRBD2
CASSLSLAGWYNEQFF
TGTGCCAGCAGTCTATCCCTAGCGGGATGGTACAATGAGCAGTTCTTC
>NA|TRBV27|TRBJ2-3|NA
CASSWVGGTQYF
TGTGCCAGCAGTTGGGTAGGGGGTACGCAGTATTTT
>many|TRBV6-5|TRBJ2-1|TRBD2
CASSYSSGGRGFGNEQFF
TGTGCCAGCAGTTACTCCAGTGGCGGGAGGGGGTTTGGCAATGAGCAGTTCTTC
>NA|TRBV19|TRBJ2-7|NA
CASSIESAGYEQYF
TGTGCCAGTAGTATAGAGTCAGCTGGCTACGAGCAGTACTTC
>NA|TRBV27|TRBJ2-7|NA
CASSWTGYSYEQYF
TGTGCCAGCAGCTGGACCGGCTACTCCTACGAGCAGTACTTC
>many|TRBV7-9|TRBJ2-3|TRBD2
CASSFPLWTSGTDTQYF
TGTGCCAGCAGCTTTCCTCTATGGACTAGCGGCACAGATACGCAGTATTTT
>few|TRBV28|TRBJ2-5|TRBD1
CASSLGTDIQETQYF
TGTGCCAGCAGTTTGGGGACAGATATACAAGAGACCCAGTACTTC
>many|TRBV7-2|TRBJ2-3|NA
CASSSWQQTDTQYF
TGTGCCAGCAGCTCTTGGCAGCAAACAGATACGCAGTATTTT
>NA|TRBV7-6|TRBJ2-3|TRBD2
CASSLVDAGGPLDTQYF
TGTGCCAGCAGCTTAGTGGATGCGGGAGGGCCGTTAGATACGCAGTATTTT
>many|TRBV5-5|TRBJ1-2|NA
CASSLSDTLGPIAAWTF
TGTGCCAGCAGCTTGTCCGACACCTTGGGTCCTATTGCTGCGTGGACCTTC
>NA|TRBV20-1|TRBJ2-3|TRBD2
CSAPGLAGADTQYF
TGCAGTGCCCCGGGACTAGCGGGAGCAGATACGCAGTATTTT
>NA|TRBV15|TRBJ2-7|TRBD2
CATSLAGETYEQYF
TGTGCCACCAGCCTAGCGGGAGAAACCTACGAGCAGTACTTC
>many|TRBV13|TRBJ1-1|NA
CASSFGPNTEAFF
TGTGCCAGCAGCTTCGGCCCGAACACTGAAGCTTTCTTT
>NA|TRBV23-1|TRBJ2-5|TRBD2
CASSQSSGTSGSTKTETQYF
TGCGCCAGTAGTCAATCGAGTGGTACTAGCGGGAGTACGAAGACAGAGACCCAGTACTTC
>many|TRBV27|TRBJ1-5|NA
CASSLTGSRQPQHF
TGTGCCAGCAGTTTGACCGGGTCACGGCAGCCCCAGCATTTT
>medium-sized|TRBV25-1|TRBJ2-6|TRBD1
CASRDRKSGANVLTF
TGTGCCAGCCGGGACAGGAAGTCTGGGGCCAACGTCCTGACTTTC
>NA|TRBV7-8|TRBJ2-2|TRBD2
CASSPRGLAGENTGELFF
TGTGCCAGCAGCCCTAGGGGACTAGCGGGAGAAAACACCGGGGAGCTGTTTTTT
>many|TRBV7-2|TRBJ2-5|TRBD2
CASSFVGGMRETQYF
TGTGCCAGCAGCTTCGTCGGGGGGATGCGAGAGACCCAGTACTTC
>NA|TRBV10-3|TRBJ1-3|TRBD1
CAISGGTEATGNTIYF
TGTGCCATCAGTGGGGGGACAGAAGCGACTGGAAACACCATATATTTT
>NA|TRBV18|TRBJ2-7|NA
CASSPPTGNYEQYF
TGTGCCAGCTCACCACCGACAGGAAACTACGAGCAGTACTTC
>many|TRBV28|TRBJ2-1|NA
CASSLSREYEQFF
TGTGCCAGCAGTTTATCCCGGGAATATGAGCAGTTCTTC
>many|TRBV3-1|TRBJ1-1|TRBD1
CASSQDTTRGGTEAFF
TGTGCCAGCAGCCAAGATACAACCAGGGGGGGGACTGAAGCTTTCTTT
>many|TRBV6-6|TRBJ2-3|NA
CASTYPLVGDQPTDTQYF
TGTGCCAGCACCTACCCCCTTGTGGGGGATCAACCCACAGATACGCAGTATTTT
>NA|TRBV10-3|TRBJ2-7|TRBD1
CAIREDRGYEQYF
TGTGCCATCAGAGAGGACAGGGGGTACGAGCAGTACTTC
>many|TRBV10-3|TRBJ2-3|NA
CAITPTGLSSTDTQYF
TGTGCCATCACCCCCACGGGACTTTCTAGCACAGATACGCAGTATTTT
>many|TRBV9|TRBJ2-3|NA
CASSIGGSTDTQYF
TGTGCCAGCAGCATCGGGGGTAGCACAGATACGCAGTATTTT
>many|TRBV14|TRBJ1-2|NA
CASSQLGTESYGYTF
TGTGCCAGCAGCCAATTGGGAACAGAGTCCTATGGCTACACCTTC
>NA|TRBV12-5|TRBJ2-6|TRBD1
CASGLGQGPLSGANVLTF
TGTGCTAGTGGTTTGGGACAGGGCCCCCTCTCTGGGGCCAACGTCCTGACTTTC
>NA|TRBV6-2/TRBV6-3|TRBJ2-1|TRBD2
CASNQLAGAILGQFF
TGTGCCAGCAACCAACTAGCGGGAGCTATCTTGGGGCAGTTCTTC
>many|TRBV6-1|TRBJ1-1|NA
CASSHPGFTEAFF
TGTGCCAGCAGTCATCCAGGGTTCACTGAAGCTTTCTTT
>NA|TRBV29-1|TRBJ1-2|TRBD1
CSVGEQGSYGYTF
TGCAGCGTTGGAGAACAGGGGTCCTATGGCTACACCTTC
>many|TRBV15|TRBJ2-7|TRBD1
CATSNRWGTGVSYEQYF
TGTGCCACCAGCAACCGATGGGGGACAGGGGTGTCCTACGAGCAGTACTTC
>few|TRBV3-1|TRBJ2-7|NA
CASSQDSGHPYSYEQYF
TGTGCCAGCAGCCAAGACTCGGGACACCCTTACTCCTACGAGCAGTACTTC
>many|TRBV13|TRBJ2-1|TRBD1
CASSLEGQGYNEQFF
TGTGCCAGCAGCCTAGAGGGACAGGGTTACAATGAGCAGTTCTTC
>NA|TRBV30|TRBJ2-5|TRBD2
CAWSGLAGETQYF
TGTGCCTGGAGTGGACTAGCGGGAGAGACCCAGTACTTC
>NA|TRBV24-1|TRBJ2-1|NA
CAASATRMGEQFF
TGTGCCGCCAGTGCGACTCGAATGGGTGAGCAGTTCTTC
>few|TRBV7-6|TRBJ2-1|NA
CASSPDPSKQFF
TGTGCCAGCAGCCCCGACCCCTCCAAGCAGTTCTTC
>many|TRBV5-6|TRBJ1-4|NA
CASSHIEEAATNEKLFF
TGTGCCAGCAGCCATATTGAGGAGGCGGCAACTAATGAAAAACTGTTTTTT
>many|TRBV27|TRBJ2-7|NA
CASGLTAYEQYF
TGTGCCAGCGGCCTGACGGCCTACGAGCAGTACTTC
>few|TRBV11-2|TRBJ2-7|TRBD1
CASSELDRGLYEQYF
TGTGCCAGCAGCGAACTCGACAGGGGGCTCTACGAGCAGTACTTC
>many|TRBV5-4|TRBJ2-5|NA
CASSLYRPEETQYF
TGTGCCAGCAGCTTGTATCGCCCGGAGGAGACCCAGTACTTC
>many|TRBV6-5|TRBJ2-3|TRBD2
CASSARTSGGLSVTQYF
TGTGCCAGCAGTGCAAGGACTAGCGGGGGCCTCAGCGTTACGCAGTATTTT
>many|TRBV4-1|TRBJ2-1|NA
CASSLALGEEQFF
TGCGCCAGCAGCCTCGCCTTGGGCGAGGAGCAGTTCTTC
>many|TRBV4-1|TRBJ2-3|TRBD2
CASGLSGSGTDTQYF
TGCGCCAGCGGACTAAGCGGGAGTGGCACAGATACGCAGTATTTT